This is a list of T cell receptor beta chains from one sample in a study of blood T cells in healthy people across ages. TCRdb re-called the 5' RACE reads with MiXCR, one entry per CDR3 protein. The sample shows 700,000 to 900,000 distinct CDR3 sequences, around 25% of them seen only once. The sample also formed part of further work on T cells of mothers and their children.

The sequenced sample consisted of blood. The receptors derive from a boy aged 10-17 years in good health. CDR3s leave out the opening cysteine and the closing phenylalanine or tryptophan. D genes are given only for firm matches.

d_call	v_call	cdr3_aa
.	TRBV18	ASSPDYLYEQY
.	TRBV10-3	AISGQGQPQH
.	TRBV24-1	ATSDWGDTEAF
.	TRBV25-1	ASSEPGKWYEQY
.	TRBV12-3/TRBV12-4	ASSLEHRGPRGETQY
TRBD1	TRBV20-1	SAGTGRETQY
TRBD1	TRBV20-1	SALGQVISYEQY
.	TRBV5-1	ASSLGGEGYT
.	TRBV5-1	ASSLVDPANSPLH
TRBD1	TRBV28	ASHRGGTEAF